The 21 T cell receptor beta chains listed next were all sequenced from one sample in a study of blood T cell repertoires in COVID-19. Clones were read by immunoSEQ multiplex PCR, and TCRdb kept only the in-frame ones, dropping some. The table shows about 200,000 clones, with 70% to 90% occurring only once. Material: PBMCs or T cells enriched from blood (not recorded which). The receptor set was obtained from a woman in her thirties or forties with acute COVID-19.

The rearrangement links TRBV3-1 (or the pseudogene TRBV3-2) to TRBJ1-1; 11 nucleotides align to TRBD1. This CDR3 is 14 amino acids long. V lost 4 bases to trimming and J lost 8 bases; unmatched junction nucleotides: 6. Germline V lookup: CDR1 LGHDT, CDR2 YNNKEL (reference sequence). CDR3 coding DNA: TGTGCCAGCAGCCTCTTCGGACAGGGGGCAGAAGCTTTCTTT. Its protein is CASSLFGQGAEAFF.

The rearrangement links TRBV19 to TRBJ2-5; 7 bases map to TRBD1. J was trimmed by 4 bases and V by 3 bases; bases with no gene match: 14. The CDR3 runs to 17 residues. Looked up from germline, CDR1 is LNHDA and CDR2 is SQIVND (reference sequence). The CDR3 region has the DNA TGTGCCAGTAGTATGGTCGGTGGCAGGGGGAAACGAGAGACCCAGTACTTC. Translated: CASSMVGGRGKRETQYF. Together with reference TRBV19 and TRBJ2-5, the CDR3 gives the full variable domain: DGGITQSPKYLFRKEGQNVTLSCEQNLNHDAMYWYRQDPGQGLRLIYYSQIVNDFQKGDIAEGYSVSREKKESFPLTVTSAQKNPTAFYLCASSMVGGRGKRETQYFGPGTRLLVL.

The rearrangement uses TRBV10-2 and TRBJ2-1; no definite D call. The V end was cut by 7 bases, the J end by 8 bases, with 15 bases between. Germline loops: CDR1 WSHSY, CDR2 SAAADI. The CDR3 runs to 13 residues. The CDR3 loop reads CASIPSLGDEQFF. The DNA for the CDR3 is TGCGCCAGCATCCCGTCTCTAGGTGATGAGCAGTTCTTC.

This chain links TRBV6-1 with TRBJ2-3; 12 nucleotides line up with TRBD2. Germline lookup yields CDR1 MNHNS and CDR2 SASEGT. The CDR3 spans 17 residues. The trim removed 2 bases at V and 6 bases at J, leaving 9 bases unmatched. The CDR3 coding sequence is TGTGCCAGCAGTGAAAAAGGCGCTAGCGGGAGGGGTGATACGCAGTATTTT. It specifies CASSEKGASGRGDTQYF.

The table lists this clone with a count of one. J is TRBJ1-5 and V is TRBV19; TRBD1 matches 8 bases. Germline V gives CDR1 LNHDA, CDR2 SQIVND (reference sequence). The CDR3 contains 13 residues. V lost 4 bases and J lost 4; bases outside the gene matches: 0. The CDR3 DNA sequence: TGTGCCAGTAGTAACAGGGGGAATCAGCCCCAGCATTTT. Protein sequence: CASSNRGNQPQHF.

The rearrangement joins TRBV12-3 or TRBV12-4 to TRBJ1-5, with TRBD1 matching over 9 bases. The CDR3 has 13 amino acids. Trimming at V came to 5 bases and at J to 7 bases, leaving 3 bases not matched to a gene. CDR3 region: CASSKGQGQPQHF. The CDR3 coding sequence is TGTGCCAGCAGTAAAGGACAGGGGCAGCCCCAGCATTTT.

This chain joins TRBV27 and TRBJ2-7, with D perhaps TRBD1 (5 bases). Trimming pared 3 bases from V and 3 bases from J, leaving 12 bases between. Germline lookup yields CDR1 MNHEY and CDR2 SMNVEV (reference sequence). The CDR3 loop spans 14 amino acids. The CDR3 DNA sequence: TGTGCCAGCAGTTTTGGTGGGGCCCGCTACGAGCAGTACTTC. Its translation is CASSFGGARYEQYF.

This clone has just a few counts. The chain employs TRBV7-2 and TRBJ2-5, with TRBD1 as a possible D gene (6 bases). Per the germline V gene, CDR1 is SGHTA and CDR2 is FQGNSA. V lost 5 bases, J lost 4 bases, and 14 bases lay in between. The CDR3 spans 14 residues. The CDR3 spells CASSRQGRGETQYF. DNA for the CDR3: TGTGCCAGCAGCCGTCAGGGGCGAGGAGAGACCCAGTACTTC.

The V and J genes are TRBV29-1 and TRBJ1-1; TRBD1 agrees at 9 bases. The CDR3 length is 10 residues. The germline V gene encodes CDR1 SQVTM and CDR2 ANQGSEA. Trimming at V came to 4 bases and at J to 11 bases, leaving 2 bases not matched to a gene. The CDR3 protein is CSVVGTGAFF. DNA for the CDR3: TGCAGCGTTGTGGGGACAGGGGCTTTCTTT.

Regarding this clone: At one boundary the junction diverges from the germline segment, which might be a read error. V gene TRBV24-1 combines with J gene TRBJ1-1; unclear D gene. The CDR3 is made up of 14 amino acids. Germline values: CDR1 KGHDR, CDR2 SFDVKD. CDR3 loop: CATSAMDGNNEAFF. CDR3 bases: TGTGCCACCAGTGCCATGGACGGGAACAATGAAGCTTTCTTT.

This clone has just a few counts. This rearrangement joins TRBV7-9 to TRBJ2-7; 9 bases map to TRBD2. Per germline, CDR1 SEHNR and CDR2 FQNEAQ (reference sequence). Unmatched junction bases numbered 5, after V lost 5 bases and J lost 0 bases. The CDR3 length is 15 residues. The CDR3 reads CASSTRGGGSYEQYF. The CDR3 DNA sequence: TGTGCCAGCAGCACCCGCGGGGGGGGCTCCTACGAGCAGTACTTC.

With respect to this clone: Compared with germline, one end of the junction differs, possibly owing to a read error. V and J are TRBV7-8 and TRBJ2-7; tentatively, D is TRBD1 (6 bases). CDR1 is SGHVS and CDR2 is FQNEAQ in the germline V gene. There are 14 residues in the CDR3. CDR3 sequence (DNA): TGTGCCAGCAGTCCAGGGGCTAGCTCCCACGAGCAGTACTTC. Translated: CASSPGASSHEQYF.

The chain recombines TRBV9 with TRBJ2-1; 15 nucleotides match TRBD2. The V gene's germline CDR1 is SGDLS and CDR2 YYNGEE. The CDR3 is made up of 19 amino acids. V trimming: 2 bases; J trimming: 5 bases; junction bases outside the gene matches: 11. Here the CDR3 DNA reads TGTGCCAGCAGCGTCAAGGGACTAGCGGGAGGTGGGCCTGACAATGAGCAGTTCTTC. Encoded protein: CASSVKGLAGGGPDNEQFF.

The rearrangement uses TRBV30 and TRBJ2-1; D perhaps matches TRBD1 (5 bases). In germline, CDR1 is GTSNPN, CDR2 SVGIG (reference sequence). The CDR3 extends over 14 amino acids. Trimming removed 3 bases from V and 7 bases from J, with 16 bases in between. The CDR3 reads CAWSPAAGLNEQFF. CDR3 nucleotides: TGTGCCTGGAGCCCCGCCGCAGGGCTAAATGAGCAGTTCTTC.

The chain carries TRBV28 and TRBJ1-1; D gene unclear. The CDR3 sequence is 14 residues long. Germline CDR1 and CDR2: MDHEN and SYDVKM. Trimming cost V 7 bases and J 12 bases, with 24 bases left between them. CDR3 in DNA: TGTGCCAGCAAAGTTGGGTCCGTATCGGGAGGAACTTTCTTT. Encoded protein: CASKVGSVSGGTFF.

This clone has a handful of counts. The chain carries TRBV28 and TRBJ1-3; 7 bases align to TRBD1. This CDR3 is built from 13 residues. Germline trimming cut 6 bases from V and 7 bases from J; bases unmatched to any gene: 6. CDR1 MDHEN and CDR2 SYDVKM come from the germline V gene. Here the CDR3 reads CASSSDRENTIYF. The CDR3 DNA sequence: TGTGCCAGCAGCTCCGACAGGGAGAACACCATATATTTT.

The rearrangement uses TRBV10-3 and TRBJ2-3, with D perhaps TRBD2 (6 bases). Trimming removed 0 bases from V and 1 base from J, with 8 bases in between. The CDR3 sequence is 15 residues long. CDR1 ENHRY and CDR2 SYGVKD come from the germline V gene. The CDR3 protein is CAISESVAGTDTQYF. CDR3 in DNA: TGTGCCATCAGTGAGTCGGTAGCGGGCACAGATACGCAGTATTTT.

The chain uses TRBV6-6 and TRBJ2-7; perhaps TRBD2 as D (6 bases). The germline CDR1 and CDR2 sequences are MNHNY and SVGAGI (reference sequence). This CDR3 is built from 15 residues. V was clipped by 2 bases and J by 5 bases, with 16 bases between them. CDR3 DNA sequence: TGTGCCAGCAGTTACCCTAGGGGAGGCTTTAACGAGCAGTACTTC. Translation gives CASSYPRGGFNEQYF.

The V and J genes are TRBV28 and TRBJ2-6, with 8 bases fitting TRBD1. The CDR3 spans 17 residues. Germline loops: CDR1 MDHEN, CDR2 SYDVKM. J gave up 0 bases and V 6 bases, and 7 bases lay outside the gene matches. In DNA form, the CDR3 reads TGTGCCAGCAGGGACAGGGCGTCAATCTCTGGGGCCAACGTCCTGACTTTC. Translated: CASRDRASISGANVLTF.

The J gene is TRBJ1-5, the V gene TRBV12-3 or TRBV12-4; a weak D match, TRBD1 (5 bases). V was cut by 2 bases and J by 11 bases, with 10 bases left in between. This CDR3 region has 12 residues. In nucleotides, the CDR3 is TGTGCCAGCAGTTTACAGGGCTCGACCCAGCATTTT. Amino acids: CASSLQGSTQHF.

The chain carries TRBV4-1 and TRBJ2-7; 8 bases are shared with TRBD1. V gave up 0 bases and J gave up 4 bases; unmatched junction bases: 2. Germline V gene data show CDR1 as MGHRA and CDR2 as YSYEKL. This CDR3 has 14 residues. In DNA, the CDR3 is TGCGCCAGCAGCCAAGAAAGACAGGGGTACGAGCAGTACTTC. Its protein is CASSQERQGYEQYF.